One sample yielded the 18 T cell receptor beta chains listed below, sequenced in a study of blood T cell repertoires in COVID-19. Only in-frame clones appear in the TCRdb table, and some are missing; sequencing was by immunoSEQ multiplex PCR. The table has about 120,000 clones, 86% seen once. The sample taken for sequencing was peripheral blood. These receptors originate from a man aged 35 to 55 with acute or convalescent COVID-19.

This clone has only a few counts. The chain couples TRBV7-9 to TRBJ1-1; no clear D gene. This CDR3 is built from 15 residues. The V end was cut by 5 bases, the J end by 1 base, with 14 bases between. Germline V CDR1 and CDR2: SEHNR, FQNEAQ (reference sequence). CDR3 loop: CASSPEVRGNTEAFF. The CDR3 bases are TGTGCCAGCAGCCCTGAGGTACGGGGGAACACTGAAGCTTTCTTT.

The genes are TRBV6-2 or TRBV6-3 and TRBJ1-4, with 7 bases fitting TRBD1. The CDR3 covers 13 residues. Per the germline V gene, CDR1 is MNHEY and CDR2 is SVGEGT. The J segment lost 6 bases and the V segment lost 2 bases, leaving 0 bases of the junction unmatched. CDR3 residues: CASSYDRDEKLFF. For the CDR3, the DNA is TGTGCCAGCAGTTACGACAGGGATGAAAAACTGTTTTTT.

The CDR3 nucleotides read TGTGCCAGCAGCTTAGTTAACTTACCCGGGAATGAGCAGTTCTTC. Amino acid sequence: CASSLVNLPGNEQFF. This sequence joins TRBV11-2 and TRBJ2-1; unclear D gene. This CDR3 is built from 15 residues. V lost 1 base, J lost 7 bases, and 14 bases lay in between. Germline CDR1 is SGHAT and CDR2 is FQNNGV.

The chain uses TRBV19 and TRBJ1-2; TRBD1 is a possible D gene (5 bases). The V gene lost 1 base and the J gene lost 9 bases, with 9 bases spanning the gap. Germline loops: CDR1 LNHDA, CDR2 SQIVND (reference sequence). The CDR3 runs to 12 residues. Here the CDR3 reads CASSIGQGSYTF. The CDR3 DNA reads TGTGCCAGTAGTATAGGGCAGGGTAGCTACACCTTC.

The CDR3 region is CASSYSIEAFF. CDR3 nucleotide sequence: TGTGCCAGCAGTTACTCCATTGAAGCTTTCTTT. This rearrangement joins TRBV6-5 to TRBJ1-1; D gene unclear. Trimming cost V 0 bases and J 7 bases, with 3 bases left between them. CDR1 is MNHEY, CDR2 SVGAGI, per germline. CDR3 size: 11 residues.

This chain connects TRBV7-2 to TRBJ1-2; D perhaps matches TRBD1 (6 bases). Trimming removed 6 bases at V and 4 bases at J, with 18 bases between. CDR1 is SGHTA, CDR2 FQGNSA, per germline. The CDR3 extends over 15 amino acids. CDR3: CASSSSAQGLYGYTF. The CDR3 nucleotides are TGTGCCAGCAGTTCTTCAGCGCAGGGGCTCTATGGCTACACCTTC.

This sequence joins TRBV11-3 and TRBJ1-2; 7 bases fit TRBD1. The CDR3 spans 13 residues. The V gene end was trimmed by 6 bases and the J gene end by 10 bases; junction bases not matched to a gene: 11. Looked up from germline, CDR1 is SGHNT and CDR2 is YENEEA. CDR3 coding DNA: TGTGCCAGCAGTTCGCCGGGACAGAGAAACTACACCTTC. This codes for CASSSPGQRNYTF.

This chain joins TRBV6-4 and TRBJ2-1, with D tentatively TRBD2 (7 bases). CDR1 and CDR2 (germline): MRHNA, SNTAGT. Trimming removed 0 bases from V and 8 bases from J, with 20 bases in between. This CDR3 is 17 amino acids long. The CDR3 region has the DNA TGTGCCAGCAGTGACTCGATGCGCGGGGGCCGGGGATATGAGCAGTTCTTC. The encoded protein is CASSDSMRGGRGYEQFF.

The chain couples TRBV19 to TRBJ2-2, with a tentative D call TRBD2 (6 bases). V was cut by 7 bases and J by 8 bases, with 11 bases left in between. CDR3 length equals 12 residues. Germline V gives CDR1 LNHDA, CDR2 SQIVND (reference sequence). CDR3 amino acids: CASTRGVGELFF. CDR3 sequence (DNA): TGTGCCAGTACCCGCGGGGTGGGGGAGCTGTTTTTT.

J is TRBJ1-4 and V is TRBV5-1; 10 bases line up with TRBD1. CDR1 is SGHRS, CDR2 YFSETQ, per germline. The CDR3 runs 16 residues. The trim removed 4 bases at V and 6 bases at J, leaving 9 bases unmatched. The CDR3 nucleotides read TGCGCCAGCAGCGATAGAGCCGGGACAGGGGATGAAAAACTGTTTTTT. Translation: CASSDRAGTGDEKLFF. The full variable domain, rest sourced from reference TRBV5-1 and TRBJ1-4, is KAGVTQTPRYLIKTRGQQVTLSCSPISGHRSVSWYQQTPGQGLQFLFEYFSETQRNKGNFPGRFSGRQFSNSRSEMNVSTLELGDSALYLCASSDRAGTGDEKLFFGSGTQLSVL.

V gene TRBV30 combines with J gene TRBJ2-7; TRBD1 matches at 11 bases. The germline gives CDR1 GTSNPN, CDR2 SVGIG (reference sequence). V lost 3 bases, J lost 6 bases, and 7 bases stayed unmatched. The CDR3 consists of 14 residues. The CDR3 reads CAWRKAGTGGEQYF. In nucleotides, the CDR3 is TGTGCCTGGAGGAAGGCCGGGACAGGGGGCGAGCAGTACTTC.

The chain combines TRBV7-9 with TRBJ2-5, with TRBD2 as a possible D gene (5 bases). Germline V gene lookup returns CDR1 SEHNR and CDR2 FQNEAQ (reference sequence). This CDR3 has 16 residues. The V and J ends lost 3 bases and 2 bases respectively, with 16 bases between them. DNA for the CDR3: TGTGCCAGCAGCTTTAGTGTGAAGGGAGCTCAAGAGACCCAGTACTTC. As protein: CASSFSVKGAQETQYF.

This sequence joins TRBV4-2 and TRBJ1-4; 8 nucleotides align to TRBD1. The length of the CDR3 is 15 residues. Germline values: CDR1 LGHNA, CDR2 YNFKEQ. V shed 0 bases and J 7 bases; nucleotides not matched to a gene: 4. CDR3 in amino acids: CASSQDTGGSEKLFF. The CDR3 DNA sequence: TGTGCCAGCAGCCAAGACACAGGGGGAAGTGAAAAACTGTTTTTT.

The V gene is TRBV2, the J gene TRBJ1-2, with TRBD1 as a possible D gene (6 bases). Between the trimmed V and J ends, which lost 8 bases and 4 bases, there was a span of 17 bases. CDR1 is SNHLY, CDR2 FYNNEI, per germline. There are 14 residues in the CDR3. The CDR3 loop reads CASHQGSGVYGYTF. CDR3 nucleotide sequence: TGTGCCAGCCACCAGGGGTCCGGAGTCTATGGCTACACCTTC.

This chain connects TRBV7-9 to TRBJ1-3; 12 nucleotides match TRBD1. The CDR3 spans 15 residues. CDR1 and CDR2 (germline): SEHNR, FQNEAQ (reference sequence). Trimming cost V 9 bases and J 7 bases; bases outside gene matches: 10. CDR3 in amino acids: CASTSGTGGRNTIYF. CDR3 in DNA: TGTGCCAGTACGTCCGGGACAGGGGGCCGGAACACCATATATTTT.

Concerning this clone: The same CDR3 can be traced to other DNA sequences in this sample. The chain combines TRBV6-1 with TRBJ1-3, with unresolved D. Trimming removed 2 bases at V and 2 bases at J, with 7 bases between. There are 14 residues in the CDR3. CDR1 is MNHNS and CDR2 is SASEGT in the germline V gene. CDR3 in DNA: TGTGCCAGCAGTGAACCCGGGGCTGGAAACACCATATATTTT. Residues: CASSEPGAGNTIYF.

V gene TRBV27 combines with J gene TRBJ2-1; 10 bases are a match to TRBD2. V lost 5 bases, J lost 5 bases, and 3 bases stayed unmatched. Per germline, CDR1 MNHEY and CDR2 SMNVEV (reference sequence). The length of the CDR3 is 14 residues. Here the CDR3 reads CASSKREGNNEQFF. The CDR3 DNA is TGTGCCAGCAGTAAGCGGGAGGGGAACAATGAGCAGTTCTTC.

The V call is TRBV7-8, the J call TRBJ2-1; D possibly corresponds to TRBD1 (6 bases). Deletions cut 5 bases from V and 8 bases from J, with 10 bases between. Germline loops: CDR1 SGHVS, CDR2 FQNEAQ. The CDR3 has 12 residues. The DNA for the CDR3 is TGTGCCAGCAGCGAAAACAGGGATGAGCAGTTCTTC. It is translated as CASSENRDEQFF. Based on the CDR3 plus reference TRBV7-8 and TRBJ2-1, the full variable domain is GAGVSQSPRYKVAKRGQDVALRCDPISGHVSLFWYQQALGQGPEFLTYFQNEAQLDKSGLPSDRFFAERPEGSVSTLKIQRTQQEDSAVYLCASSENRDEQFFGPGTRLTVL.